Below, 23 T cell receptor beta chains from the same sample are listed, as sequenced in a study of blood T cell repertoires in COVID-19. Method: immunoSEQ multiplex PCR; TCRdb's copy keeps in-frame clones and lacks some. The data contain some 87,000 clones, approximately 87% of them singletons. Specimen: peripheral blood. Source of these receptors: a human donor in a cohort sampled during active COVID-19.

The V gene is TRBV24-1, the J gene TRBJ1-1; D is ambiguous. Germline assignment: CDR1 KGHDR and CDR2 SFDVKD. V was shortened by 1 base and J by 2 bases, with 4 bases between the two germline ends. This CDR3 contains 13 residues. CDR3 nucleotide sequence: TGTGCCACCAGTGATTTCAGTAACACTGAAGCTTTCTTT. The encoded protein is CATSDFSNTEAFF.

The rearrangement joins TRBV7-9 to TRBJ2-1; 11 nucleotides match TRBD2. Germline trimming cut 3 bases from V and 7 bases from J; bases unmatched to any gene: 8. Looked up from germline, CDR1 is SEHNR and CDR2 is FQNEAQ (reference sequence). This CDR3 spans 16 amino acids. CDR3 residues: CASSFVSGGAVNEQFF. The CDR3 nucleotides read TGTGCCAGCAGCTTCGTTAGCGGGGGGGCGGTGAATGAGCAGTTCTTC.

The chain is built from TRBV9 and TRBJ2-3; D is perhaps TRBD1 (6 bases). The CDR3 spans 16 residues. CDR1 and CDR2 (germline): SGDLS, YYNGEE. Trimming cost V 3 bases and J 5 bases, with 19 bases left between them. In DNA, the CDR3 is TGTGCCAGCAGCGGTCACAGGGCTTTTGGGGGAGATACGCAGTATTTT. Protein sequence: CASSGHRAFGGDTQYF.

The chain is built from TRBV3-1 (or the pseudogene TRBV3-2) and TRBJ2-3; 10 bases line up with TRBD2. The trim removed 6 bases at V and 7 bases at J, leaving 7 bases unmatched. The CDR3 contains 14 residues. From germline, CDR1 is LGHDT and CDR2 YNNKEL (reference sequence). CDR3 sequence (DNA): TGTGCCAGCAGGGCTAGCGGGGGCCGCCATACGCAGTATTTT. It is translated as CASRASGGRHTQYF.

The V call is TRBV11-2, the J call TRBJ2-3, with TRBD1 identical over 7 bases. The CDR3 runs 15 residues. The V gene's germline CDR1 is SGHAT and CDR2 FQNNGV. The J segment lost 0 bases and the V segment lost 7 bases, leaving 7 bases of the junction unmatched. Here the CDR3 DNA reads TGTGCCAGCACCCTAACGGGACAGAGCACAGATACGCAGTATTTT. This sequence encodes CASTLTGQSTDTQYF.

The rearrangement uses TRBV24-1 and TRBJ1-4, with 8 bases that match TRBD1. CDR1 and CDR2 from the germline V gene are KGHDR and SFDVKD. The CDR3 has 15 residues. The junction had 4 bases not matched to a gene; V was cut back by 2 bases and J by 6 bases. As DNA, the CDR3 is TGTGCCACCAGTGATTCAGGGGGCCTAGATGAAAAACTGTTTTTT. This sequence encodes CATSDSGGLDEKLFF.

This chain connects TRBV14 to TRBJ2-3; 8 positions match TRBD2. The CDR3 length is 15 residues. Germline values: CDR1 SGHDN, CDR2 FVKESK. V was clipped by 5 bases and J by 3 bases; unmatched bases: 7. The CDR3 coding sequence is TGTGCCAGCAGCTTGTCGGGACTAGGTACAGATACGCAGTATTTT. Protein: CASSLSGLGTDTQYF.

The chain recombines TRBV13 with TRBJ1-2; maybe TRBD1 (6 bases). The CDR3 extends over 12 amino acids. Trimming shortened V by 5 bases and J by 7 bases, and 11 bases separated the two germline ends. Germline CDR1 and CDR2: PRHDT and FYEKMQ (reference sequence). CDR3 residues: CASSLTGSGYTF. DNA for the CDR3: TGTGCCAGCAGCCTAACAGGGTCTGGCTACACCTTC.

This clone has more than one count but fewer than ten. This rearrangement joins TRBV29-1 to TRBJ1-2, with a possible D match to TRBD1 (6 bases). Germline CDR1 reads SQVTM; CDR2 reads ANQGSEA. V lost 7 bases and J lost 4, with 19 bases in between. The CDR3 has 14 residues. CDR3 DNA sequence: TGCAGCGCCACGGCGGGGGCGTATGGCTATGGCTACACCTTC. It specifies CSATAGAYGYGYTF.

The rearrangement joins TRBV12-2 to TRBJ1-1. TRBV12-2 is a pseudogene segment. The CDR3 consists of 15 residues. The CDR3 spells CASRLDREGNTEAFF. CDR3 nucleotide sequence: TGTGCAAGTCGCTTAGACAGGGAGGGGAACACTGAAGCTTTCTTT.

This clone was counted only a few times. The CDR3 DNA sequence: TGTGCCAGCAGCGATAGCGGGGGGGCCTACGAGCAGTACTTC. This codes for CASSDSGGAYEQYF. The chain carries TRBV7-9 and TRBJ2-7; TRBD2 matches 11 bases. Germline CDR1 and CDR2: SEHNR and FQNEAQ (reference sequence). After removal of 5 bases from V and 2 bases from J, the junction contained 2 bases not matched to a gene. CDR3 length: 14 amino acids.

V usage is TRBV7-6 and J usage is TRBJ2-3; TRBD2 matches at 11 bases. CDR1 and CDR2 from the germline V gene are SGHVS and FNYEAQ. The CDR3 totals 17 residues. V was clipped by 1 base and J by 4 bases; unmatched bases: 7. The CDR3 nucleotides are TGTGCCAGCAGCTTAGTTAGCGGGGGGGCTGAGGCAGATACGCAGTATTTT. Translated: CASSLVSGGAEADTQYF.

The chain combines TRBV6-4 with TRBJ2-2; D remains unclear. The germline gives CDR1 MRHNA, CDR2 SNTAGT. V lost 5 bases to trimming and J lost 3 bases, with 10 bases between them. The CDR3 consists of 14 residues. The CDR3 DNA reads TGTGCCAGCAGTTTGGAGTTAGACACCGGGGAGCTGTTTTTT. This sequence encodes CASSLELDTGELFF.

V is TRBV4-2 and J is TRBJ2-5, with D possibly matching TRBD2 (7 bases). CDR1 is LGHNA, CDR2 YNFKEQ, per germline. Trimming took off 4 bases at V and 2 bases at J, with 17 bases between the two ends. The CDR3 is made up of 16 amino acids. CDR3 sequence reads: CASSLSGGGGQETQYF. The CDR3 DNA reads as TGTGCCAGCAGCCTATCTGGAGGGGGGGGTCAAGAGACCCAGTACTTC.

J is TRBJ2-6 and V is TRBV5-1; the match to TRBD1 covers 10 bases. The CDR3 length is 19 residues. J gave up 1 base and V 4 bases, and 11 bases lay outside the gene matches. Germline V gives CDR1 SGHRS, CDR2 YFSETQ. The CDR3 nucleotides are TGCGCCAGCAGCCCTCAGGACAGGGGGTACCTTTCTGGGGCCAACGTCCTGACTTTC. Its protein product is CASSPQDRGYLSGANVLTF.

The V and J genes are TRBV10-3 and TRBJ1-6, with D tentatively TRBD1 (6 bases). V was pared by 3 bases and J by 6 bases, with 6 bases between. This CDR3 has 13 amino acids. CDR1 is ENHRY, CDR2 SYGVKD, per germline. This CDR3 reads CAISEGGNSPLHF. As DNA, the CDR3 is TGTGCCATCAGTGAAGGGGGTAATTCACCCCTCCACTTT.

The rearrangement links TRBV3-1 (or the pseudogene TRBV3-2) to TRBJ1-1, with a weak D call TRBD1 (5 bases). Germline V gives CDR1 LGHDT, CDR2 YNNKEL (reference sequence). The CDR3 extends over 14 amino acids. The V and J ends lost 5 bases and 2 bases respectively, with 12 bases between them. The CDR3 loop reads CASSSLDRNTEAFF. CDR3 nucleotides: TGTGCCAGCAGCTCATTAGACAGAAACACTGAAGCTTTCTTT.

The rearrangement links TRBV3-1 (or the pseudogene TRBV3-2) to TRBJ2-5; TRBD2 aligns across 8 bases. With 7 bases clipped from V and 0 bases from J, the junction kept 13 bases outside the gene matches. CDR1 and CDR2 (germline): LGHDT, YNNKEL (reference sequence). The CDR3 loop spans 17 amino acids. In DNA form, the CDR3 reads TGTGCCAGCAACGATCGGGGGGGCCCGTTGAACCAAGAGACCCAGTACTTC. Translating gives CASNDRGGPLNQETQYF.

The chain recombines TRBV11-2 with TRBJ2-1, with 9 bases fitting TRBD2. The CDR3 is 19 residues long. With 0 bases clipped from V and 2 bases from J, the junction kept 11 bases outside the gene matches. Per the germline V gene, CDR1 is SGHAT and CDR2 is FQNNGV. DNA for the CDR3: TGTGCCAGCAGCTTAGAGGCTAGCGGGGCGGCCCGACCCTACAATGAGCAGTTCTTC. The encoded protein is CASSLEASGAARPYNEQFF. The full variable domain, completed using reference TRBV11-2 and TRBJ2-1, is EAGVAQSPRYKIIEKRQSVAFWCNPISGHATLYWYQQILGQGPKLLIQFQNNGVVDDSQLPKDRFSAERLKGVDSTLKIQPAKLEDSAVYLCASSLEASGAARPYNEQFFGPGTRLTVL.

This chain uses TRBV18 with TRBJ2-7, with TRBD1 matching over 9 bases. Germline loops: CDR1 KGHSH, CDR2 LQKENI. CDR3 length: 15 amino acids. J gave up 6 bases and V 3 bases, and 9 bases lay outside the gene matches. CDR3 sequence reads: CASSPYTTGGREQYF. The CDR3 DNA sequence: TGTGCCAGCTCACCCTATACTACAGGGGGCCGCGAGCAGTACTTC.

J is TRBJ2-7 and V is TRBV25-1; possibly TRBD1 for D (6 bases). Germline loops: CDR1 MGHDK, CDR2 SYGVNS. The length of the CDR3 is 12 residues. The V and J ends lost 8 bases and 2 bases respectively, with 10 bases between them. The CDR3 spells CASGRDTYEQYF. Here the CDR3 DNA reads TGTGCCAGCGGCCGGGACACCTACGAGCAGTACTTC.

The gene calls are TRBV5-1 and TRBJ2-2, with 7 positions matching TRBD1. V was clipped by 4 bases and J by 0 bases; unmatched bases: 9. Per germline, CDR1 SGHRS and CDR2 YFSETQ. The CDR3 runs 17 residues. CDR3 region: CASSRRTGQSNTGELFF. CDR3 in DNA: TGCGCCAGCAGCCGACGTACGGGACAGTCGAACACCGGGGAGCTGTTTTTT.

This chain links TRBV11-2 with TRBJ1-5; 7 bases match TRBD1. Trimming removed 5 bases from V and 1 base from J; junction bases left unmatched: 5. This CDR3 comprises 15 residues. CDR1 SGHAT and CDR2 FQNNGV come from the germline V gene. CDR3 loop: CASSRTGASNQPQHF. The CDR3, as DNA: TGTGCCAGCAGCCGAACAGGGGCGAGCAATCAGCCCCAGCATTTT.